This T cell receptor (beta chain) emerged from a study of shared clonotypes between healthy human individuals. With V trimmed by 5 bases and J by 2 bases, 6 bases remained unmatched. In germline, CDR1 is SSHAT, CDR2 FNYEAQ (reference sequence). The CDR3 is 15 amino acids. Selected positively for CCR7 and CD45RO-negative, naive CD8 cells excluded terminally differentiated effector memory CD45RA+ cells. Profiled with immunoSEQ multiplex PCR; TCRdb holds only in-frame clones, not every one. The sample records fewer than 1 million clones, 96% being singletons. The chain has TRBV7-7 and TRBJ2-3; 8 bases match TRBD2. The source of this sequence is a man aged 30-40 years in good health. Material for sequencing was naive CD8+ T cells sorted from blood. For the CDR3, the DNA is TGTGCCAGCAGCCCCGGACTAGCCAACACAGATACGCAGTATTTT. Protein: CASSPGLANTDTQYF.